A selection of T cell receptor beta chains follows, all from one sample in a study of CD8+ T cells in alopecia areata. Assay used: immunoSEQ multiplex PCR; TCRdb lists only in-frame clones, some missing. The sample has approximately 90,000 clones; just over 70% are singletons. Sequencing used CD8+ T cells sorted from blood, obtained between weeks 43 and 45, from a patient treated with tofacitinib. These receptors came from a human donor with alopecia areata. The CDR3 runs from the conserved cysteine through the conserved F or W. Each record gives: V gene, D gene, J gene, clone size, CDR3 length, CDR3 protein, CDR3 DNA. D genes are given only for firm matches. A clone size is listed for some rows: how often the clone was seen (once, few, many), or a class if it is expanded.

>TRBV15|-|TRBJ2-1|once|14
CATSRDQQVGEQFF
TGTGCCACCAGCCGGGACCAGCAAGTGGGTGAGCAGTTCTTC
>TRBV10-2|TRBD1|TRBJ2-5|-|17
CASSELGQGALQETQYF
TGCGCCAGCAGTGAGTTGGGACAGGGGGCTTTGCAAGAGACCCAGTACTTC
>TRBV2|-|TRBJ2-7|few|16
CASSDLKGLHSYEQYF
TGTGCCAGCAGCGACCTGAAGGGGCTTCACTCCTACGAGCAGTACTTC
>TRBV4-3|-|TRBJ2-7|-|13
CASSQDGAYEQYF
TGCGCCAGCAGCCAAGATGGGGCTTACGAGCAGTACTTC
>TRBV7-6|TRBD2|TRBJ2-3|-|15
CASSSSGGSTDTQYF
TGTGCCAGCAGCTCTAGCGGGGGCAGCACAGATACGCAGTATTTT
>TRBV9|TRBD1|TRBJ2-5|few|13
CASSGQGRETQYF
TGTGCCAGCAGCGGACAGGGGAGAGAGACCCAGTACTTC
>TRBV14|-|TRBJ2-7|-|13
CASSQVPLYEQYF
TGTGCCAGCAGCCAAGTACCGCTCTACGAGCAGTACTTC
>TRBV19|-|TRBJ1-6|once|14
CASSIRDYSSPLHF
TGTGCCAGTAGTATCCGGGACTACTCTTCACCCCTCCACTTT
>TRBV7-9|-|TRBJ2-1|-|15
CASSLGRLLNNEQFF
TGTGCCAGCAGCTTAGGTCGGCTACTCAACAATGAGCAGTTCTTC
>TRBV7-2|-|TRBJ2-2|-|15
CASSFNGRNTGELFF
TGTGCCAGCAGCTTTAACGGGCGGAACACCGGGGAGCTGTTTTTT
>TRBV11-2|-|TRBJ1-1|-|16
CASSPQVSGRNTEAFF
TGTGCCAGCAGCCCCCAAGTCAGTGGACGCAACACTGAAGCTTTCTTT
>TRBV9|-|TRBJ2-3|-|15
CASSVDASPTNTQYF
TGTGCCAGCAGCGTTGACGCTAGCCCCACAAATACGCAGTATTTT
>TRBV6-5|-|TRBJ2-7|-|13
CASSYDEGGEQYF
TGTGCCAGCAGTTACGATGAAGGAGGCGAGCAGTACTTC
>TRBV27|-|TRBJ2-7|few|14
CASSSTPDNYEQYF
TGTGCCAGCAGTTCTACTCCGGACAATTACGAGCAGTACTTC
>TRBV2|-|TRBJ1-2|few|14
CASIGLVDGSGYTF
TGTGCCAGCATTGGACTGGTTGATGGGTCTGGCTACACCTTC
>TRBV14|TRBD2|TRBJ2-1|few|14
CASSPAGGYNEQFF
TGTGCCAGCAGCCCAGCGGGGGGGTACAATGAGCAGTTCTTC
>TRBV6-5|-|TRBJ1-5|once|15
CASSYSAVSNQPQHF
TGTGCCAGCAGTTACTCGGCCGTTAGCAATCAGCCCCAGCATTTT
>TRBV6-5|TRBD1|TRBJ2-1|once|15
CASSLGTGSYNEQFF
TGTGCCAGCAGTCTGGGGACAGGCTCCTACAATGAGCAGTTCTTC
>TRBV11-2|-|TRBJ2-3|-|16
CASSGNLGQGRDTQYF
TGTGCCAGCAGCGGCAACTTAGGGCAGGGCCGAGATACGCAGTATTTT